The present entry profiles one T cell receptor beta chain with its context. The data stem from a study of blood T cell repertoires in COVID-19. About the research overall: COVID-19 samples collected from the United States, Italy and Spain covered acute and convalescent phases. The analysed material was cDNA or gDNA that came from T cells, B-cell-depleted T cells, or PBMCs.

In germline, CDR1 is ENHRY, CDR2 SYGVKD. V lost 5 bases and J lost 4, with 14 bases in between. The CDR3 loop spans 15 amino acids. Original processing methods: Scientists estimated how many nucleated cells there were by amplifying reference gene primers. TCRdb keeps only in-frame clones here, not all; method: immunoSEQ multiplex PCR. The V and J calls and clone size were taken over from that table, and D and trimming were inferred from the DNA. The profile shows approximately 180,000 clones, around 87% of them singletons. The receptor's source is a man aged 35 to 55 with active or convalescent COVID-19. Sequencing was performed on peripheral blood. The V call is TRBV10-3, the J call TRBJ1-4; a weak D match, TRBD1 (5 bases). CDR3 loop: CAISSRVGGNEKLFF. As DNA, the CDR3 is TGTGCCATCAGTTCCAGGGTCGGGGGTAATGAAAAACTGTTTTTT.